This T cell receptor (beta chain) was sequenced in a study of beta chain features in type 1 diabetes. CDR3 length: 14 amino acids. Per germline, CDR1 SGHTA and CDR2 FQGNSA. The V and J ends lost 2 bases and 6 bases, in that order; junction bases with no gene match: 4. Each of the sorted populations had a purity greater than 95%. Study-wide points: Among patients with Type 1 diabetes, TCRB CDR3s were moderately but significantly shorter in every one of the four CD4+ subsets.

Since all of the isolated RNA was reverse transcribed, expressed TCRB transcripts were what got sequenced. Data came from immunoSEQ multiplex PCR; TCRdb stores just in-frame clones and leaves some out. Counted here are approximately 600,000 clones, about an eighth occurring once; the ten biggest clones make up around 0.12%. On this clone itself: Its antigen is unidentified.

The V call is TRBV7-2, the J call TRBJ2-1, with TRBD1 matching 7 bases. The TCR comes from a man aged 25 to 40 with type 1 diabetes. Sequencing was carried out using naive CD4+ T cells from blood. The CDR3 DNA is TGTGCCAGCAGCTTACCATACAGGGGCAATGAGCAGTTCTTC. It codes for CASSLPYRGNEQFF.